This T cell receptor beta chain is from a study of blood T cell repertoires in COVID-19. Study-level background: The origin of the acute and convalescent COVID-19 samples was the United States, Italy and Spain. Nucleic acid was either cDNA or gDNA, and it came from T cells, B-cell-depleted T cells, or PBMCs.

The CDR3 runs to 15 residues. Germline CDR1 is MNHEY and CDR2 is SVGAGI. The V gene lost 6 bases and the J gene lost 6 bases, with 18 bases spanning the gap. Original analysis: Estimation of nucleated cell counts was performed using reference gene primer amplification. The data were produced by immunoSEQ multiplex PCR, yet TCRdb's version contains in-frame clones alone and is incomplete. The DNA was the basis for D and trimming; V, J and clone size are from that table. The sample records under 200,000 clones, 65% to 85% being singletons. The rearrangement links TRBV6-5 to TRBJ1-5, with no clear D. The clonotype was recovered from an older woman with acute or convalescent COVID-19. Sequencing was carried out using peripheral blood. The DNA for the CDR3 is TGTGCCAGCAGACCGGGATCCCAAGGCGGTCAGCCCCAGCATTTT. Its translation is CASRPGSQGGQPQHF.